The 2 T cell receptor beta chains given below trace back to one sample, sequenced in a study of CD8 T cells in ankylosing spondylitis. TCRdb fed the 5' RACE reads into MiXCR, producing one record per CDR3 protein. The data contain 250,000 to 300,000 distinct CDR3 sequences, 20% of them singletons. Sequencing input: blood, either unsorted or a sorted T cell fraction (not recorded which). Receptors originate from a male donor with ankylosing spondylitis or in good health (not recorded which).

This clonotype was detected only a few times. The V and J genes are TRBV28 and TRBJ1-5; tentative D call: TRBD1 (5 bases). The ends were cut back, 6 bases at V and 5 bases at J, with 17 bases in the middle. Germline CDR1 MDHEN, CDR2 SYDVKM. This CDR3 contains 15 residues. The CDR3 region is CASRTPSGRHQPQHF. The CDR3 bases are TGTGCCAGCAGAACCCCATCGGGGCGGCATCAGCCCCAGCATTTT.

This clonotype has ten or more counts. The chain is built from TRBV20-1 and TRBJ2-1; the D gene is possibly TRBD2 (6 bases). Germline CDR1 is DFQATT and CDR2 is SNEGSKA (reference sequence). Trimming took 3 bases from V and 4 from J, leaving 10 bases between them. CDR3 length equals 13 residues. The CDR3 loop reads CSASGGGYNEQFF. CDR3 DNA sequence: TGCAGTGCTAGCGGGGGTGGTTACAATGAGCAGTTCTTC.